The 23 T cell receptor beta chains below all came from one sample that was sequenced in a study of blood T cell repertoires in COVID-19 (dated by TCRdb to the early 2020s). The library was generated by the immunoSEQ multiplex PCR assay. TCRdb's version of the immuneACCESS table is confined to in-frame rearrangements and falls short of the full clone set. An unresolved V gene accounts for under half of the shortfall where checked; the remainder is of unknown origin. This sample gives 90,000 to 100,000 clones in total; 80% to 90% of them show up just once. 1.5% to 2% of the sample lies in the top ten. Source material: peripheral blood. The receptors originated from a man aged 80 or over with acute or convalescent COVID-19.

The J gene is TRBJ2-6, the V gene TRBV27; TRBD2 might be the D (6 bases). This CDR3 is built from 15 residues. The germline V gene has CDR1 MNHEY and CDR2 SMNVEV (reference sequence). The V end lost 5 bases, the J end lost 3 bases, and 11 bases lay between the germline ends. CDR3 sequence reads: CASSPWGVGANVLTF. CDR3 nucleotide sequence: TGTGCCAGCAGTCCCTGGGGGGTTGGGGCCAACGTCCTGACTTTC.

The sample holds a few counts of this clone. This chain uses TRBV7-2 with TRBJ2-7; 8 bases align to TRBD2. This CDR3 region has 16 residues. Germline CDR1 and CDR2: SGHTA and FQGNSA. V shed 2 bases and J 3 bases; nucleotides not matched to a gene: 9. CDR3 amino acids: CASSLWGQAGGYEQYF. In DNA form, the CDR3 reads TGTGCCAGCAGCTTATGGGGGCAGGCGGGGGGCTACGAGCAGTACTTC.

The chain employs TRBV6-2 or TRBV6-3 and TRBJ2-5; D is perhaps TRBD1 (6 bases). Per the germline V gene, CDR1 is MNHEY and CDR2 is SVGEGT. The CDR3 covers 12 residues. The germline V and J ends were trimmed by 6 bases and 6 bases, with 11 bases remaining between them. This CDR3 is CASSQGWQTQYF. CDR3 DNA: TGTGCCAGCAGCCAGGGGTGGCAGACCCAGTACTTC.

V is TRBV10-2 and J is TRBJ1-1, with TRBD1 as a possible D gene (6 bases). CDR1 is WSHSY, CDR2 SAAADI, per germline. Trimming shortened V by 5 bases and J by 0 bases, and 16 bases separated the two germline ends. CDR3 size: 16 residues. CDR3 in amino acids: CASSQRQVILNTEAFF. CDR3 DNA: TGCGCCAGCAGTCAAAGACAGGTGATTTTGAACACTGAAGCTTTCTTT.

This clone has more than one count but fewer than ten. The same CDR3 arises from other DNA sequences in this sample as well. V and J are TRBV24-1 and TRBJ2-1; a weak D match, TRBD2 (6 bases). Deletions cut 4 bases from V and 2 bases from J, with 11 bases between. The CDR3 runs 15 residues. Germline V gene sequence: CDR1 KGHDR, CDR2 SFDVKD. In DNA, the CDR3 is TGTGCCACCAGTGACCCGGGAGAAACCTACAATGAGCAGTTCTTC. This translates into CATSDPGETYNEQFF.

J is TRBJ2-5 and V is TRBV18; 11 nucleotides agree with TRBD1. The V gene end was trimmed by 6 bases and the J gene end by 2 bases; junction bases not matched to a gene: 8. CDR3 size: 16 residues. Germline-derived CDR1 and CDR2 are KGHSH and LQKENI. Written as DNA, the CDR3 is TGTGCCAGCTCGCTCCTCCGGGACAGGGGGCAAGAGACCCAGTACTTC. It translates to CASSLLRDRGQETQYF.

The V gene is TRBV6-2 or TRBV6-3, the J gene TRBJ1-2; no clear D gene. The CDR3 covers 14 residues. Trimming shortened V by 0 bases and J by 2 bases, and 7 bases separated the two germline ends. Germline-derived CDR1 and CDR2 are MNHEY and SVGEGT. Here the CDR3 reads CASSYSYSNYGYTF. DNA of the CDR3: TGTGCCAGCAGTTACTCTTACAGCAACTATGGCTACACCTTC.

The chain combines TRBV4-3 with TRBJ1-3, with a tentative D call TRBD1 (5 bases). Germline assignment: CDR1 LGHNA and CDR2 YSLEER. The CDR3 runs to 15 residues. V lost 0 bases and J 6 bases, leaving 12 bases between the germline ends. CDR3 sequence reads: CASSQEWQGENTIYF. In nucleotides, the CDR3 is TGCGCCAGCAGCCAAGAATGGCAGGGTGAAAACACCATATATTTT.

This clone was observed a few times. This rearrangement joins TRBV6-5 to TRBJ1-5, with 7 bases fitting TRBD1. CDR3 length: 13 amino acids. The germline V gene encodes CDR1 MNHEY and CDR2 SVGAGI. V shed 10 bases, J shed 7 bases, and the junction held 10 bases outside the gene matches. The CDR3 here is CATRTGITQPQHF. In DNA form, the CDR3 reads TGTGCCACCAGGACAGGTATTACCCAGCCCCAGCATTTT.

V is TRBV20-1 and J is TRBJ2-1; D is uncertain. The CDR3 covers 11 residues. V lost 3 bases and J lost 6, with 6 bases in between. CDR1 and CDR2 (germline): DFQATT, SNEGSKA (reference sequence). The CDR3 region has the DNA TGCAGTGCTAGTCCTCTCAATGAGCAGTTCTTC. Protein product: CSASPLNEQFF.

Comments on this clone: At one boundary the junction diverges from the germline segment, which might be a read error. The J gene is TRBJ1-4, the V gene TRBV28, with 8 bases lining up with TRBD1. This CDR3 region has 16 residues. Germline V gene sequence: CDR1 MDHEN, CDR2 SYDVKM. The CDR3 sequence: CASSLLGQGRNQKLFF. CDR3 sequence (DNA): TGTGCCAGCAGTCTTCTAGGACAGGGTCGTAATCAAAAACTGTTTTTT.

The genes are TRBV27 and TRBJ2-1; possible D gene TRBD2, 5 bases. V lost 6 bases and J 1 base, leaving 10 bases between the germline ends. Germline assignment: CDR1 MNHEY and CDR2 SMNVEV (reference sequence). The CDR3 covers 14 residues. The CDR3: CASSRTLSYNEQFF. CDR3 coding DNA: TGTGCCAGCAGCCGGACTCTATCCTACAATGAGCAGTTCTTC.

The chain uses TRBV5-1 and TRBJ2-3; no clear D. This CDR3 region has 15 residues. Germline loops: CDR1 SGHRS, CDR2 YFSETQ. V was pared by 0 bases and J by 0 bases, with 8 bases between. The CDR3 spells CASSLVRGSTDTQYF. CDR3 nucleotides: TGCGCCAGCAGCTTGGTTCGAGGCAGCACAGATACGCAGTATTTT.

The genes are TRBV29-1 and TRBJ1-2; the D gene is possibly TRBD1 (5 bases). Per the germline V gene, CDR1 is SQVTM and CDR2 is ANQGSEA. V was trimmed by 3 bases and J by 4 bases, leaving 6 bases between them. CDR3 length: 11 amino acids. CDR3 sequence reads: CSVEQGYGYTF. The CDR3 bases are TGCAGCGTTGAGCAGGGCTATGGCTACACCTTC.

The V gene is TRBV28, the J gene TRBJ2-2; 7 positions agree with TRBD1. This CDR3 is 14 amino acids long. The germline V gene has CDR1 MDHEN and CDR2 SYDVKM. Germline trimming cut 6 bases from V and 8 bases from J; bases unmatched to any gene: 9. CDR3 DNA sequence: TGTGCCAGCAGGGCTGGGACAGTAGGTGGGGAGCTGTTTTTT. It translates to CASRAGTVGGELFF.

The gene calls are TRBV30 and TRBJ1-2, with TRBD1 matching 8 bases. Germline values: CDR1 GTSNPN, CDR2 SVGIG (reference sequence). The CDR3 spans 12 residues. The V and J ends lost 0 bases and 8 bases, in that order; junction bases with no gene match: 2. CDR3 loop: CAWSVQGGGYTF. The CDR3 coding sequence is TGTGCCTGGAGTGTACAGGGGGGCGGCTACACCTTC. Supplemented by reference TRBV30 and TRBJ1-2, the full variable domain reads SQTIHQWPATLVQPVGSPLSLECTVEGTSNPNLYWYRQAAGRGLQLLFYSVGIGQISSEVPQNLSASRPQDRQFILSSKKLLLSDSGFYLCAWSVQGGGYTFGSGTRLTVV.

The chain combines TRBV14 with TRBJ1-4; D remains ambiguous. Per the germline V gene, CDR1 is SGHDN and CDR2 is FVKESK. There are 14 residues in the CDR3. Trimming stripped 4 bases from V and 7 bases from J, with 13 bases between. CDR3 amino acids: CASSPDWSTEKLFF. The DNA of the CDR3 is TGTGCCAGCAGCCCTGACTGGTCGACTGAAAAACTGTTTTTT.

The genes are TRBV5-4 and TRBJ2-2; 9 bases fit TRBD1. The germline gives CDR1 SGHNT, CDR2 YYREEE (reference sequence). The CDR3 is 17 residues long. CDR3 sequence: CASRPRTGADGTGELFF. In nucleotides, the CDR3 is TGTGCTTCAAGACCCCGGACAGGGGCTGATGGCACCGGGGAGCTGTTTTTT.

V is TRBV6-5 and J is TRBJ1-1; D unresolved. CDR3 size: 13 residues. Trimming cost V 6 bases and J 3 bases, with 11 bases left between them. Germline V gene lookup returns CDR1 MNHEY and CDR2 SVGAGI. The CDR3 reads CASRWERDTEAFF. The DNA of the CDR3 is TGTGCCAGCAGGTGGGAGCGGGACACTGAAGCTTTCTTT.

The chain has TRBV12-2 and TRBJ2-7; the tabulated D call, TRBD1, remains unverified against the DNA. TRBV12-2 is recorded as a pseudogene. The CDR3 extends over 17 amino acids. Written as DNA, the CDR3 is TGTGCAAGTCGCTCCAGTATCCGGGACAGGGTAGCCTACGAGCAGTACTTC. Translated: CASRSSIRDRVAYEQYF.

This chain joins TRBV27 and TRBJ1-6; a possible D gene is TRBD1 (6 bases). V lost 8 bases and J lost 7, with 12 bases in between. Germline loops: CDR1 MNHEY, CDR2 SMNVEV (reference sequence). CDR3 size: 13 residues. CDR3 region: CASRQAINSPLHF. The CDR3 nucleotides read TGTGCCAGCCGACAGGCGATCAATTCACCCCTCCACTTT.

The J gene is TRBJ2-5, the V gene TRBV5-1, with D possibly matching TRBD2 (6 bases). The CDR3 is made up of 17 amino acids. Germline values: CDR1 SGHRS, CDR2 YFSETQ. The V end was cut by 4 bases, the J end by 5 bases, with 24 bases between. CDR3 DNA sequence: TGCGCCAGCAGCCCCCTGGCGGGAAAAAAGCGAATGGAGACCCAGTACTTC. Translation: CASSPLAGKKRMETQYF.

The V gene is TRBV7-8, the J gene TRBJ2-5; D is perhaps TRBD2 (6 bases). V lost 2 bases and J 5 bases, leaving 15 bases between the germline ends. There are 15 residues in the CDR3. CDR1 and CDR2 (germline): SGHVS, FQNEAQ. In DNA, the CDR3 is TGTGCCAGCAGCTTAAACCGGGAGAGGTACGAGACCCAGTACTTC. Its translation is CASSLNRERYETQYF.